This entry features one TCR beta chain sequence. The data were taken from a study of blood T cell repertoires in COVID-19. Germline CDR1 MNHEY, CDR2 SVGAGI. The CDR3 is 16 amino acids. The V gene end was trimmed by 0 bases and the J gene end by 2 bases; junction bases not matched to a gene: 6. Sequencing used immunoSEQ multiplex PCR; TCRdb keeps in-frame clones, though not all of them. The table includes about 130,000 clones, around 85% detected once. The sequence was collected from an elderly woman with COVID-19, enrolled during active disease. The chain combines TRBV6-5 with TRBJ1-2; 7 bases match TRBD1. Sequencing was done on a sample of peripheral blood. The CDR3 nucleotides read TGTGCCAGCAGTTACTCGGGACCGACAGGGAACTATGGCTACACCTTC. Translating gives CASSYSGPTGNYGYTF.